Sequencing of this T cell receptor (beta chain) was carried out in a study of blood T cell repertoires in COVID-19. Study as a whole: Acute and convalescent COVID-19 samples came from the United States, Italy and Spain. T cells, B-cell-depleted T cells, or PBMCs supplied cDNA or gDNA.

Original handling: Reference gene primers were amplified, and this amplification served to estimate nucleated cell counts. Generated by immunoSEQ multiplex PCR, the TCRdb table keeps only in-frame clones and is missing some. That table supplies the V and J calls and clone size; D and trimming were determined from the DNA. The sample carries roughly 120,000 clones, about 89% recorded once. The CDR3 length is 13 residues. CDR1 SGHNT and CDR2 YENEEA come from the germline V gene. The germline V and J ends were trimmed by 1 base and 5 bases, with 6 bases remaining between them. The gene calls are TRBV11-3 and TRBJ2-1, with a weak D call TRBD1 (5 bases). Sequenced sample: peripheral blood. The TCR was taken from a woman between 65 and 79 years old with acute or convalescent COVID-19. The CDR3 DNA follows: TGTGCCAGCAGCTTAGGACAGCACAATGAGCAGTTCTTC. Residues: CASSLGQHNEQFF.